The clone carrying this TCR beta chain was detected ten times or more. The antigen is unknown. This record belongs to a study of molecular identifiers for immune sequencing clone quantification. Findings and caveats of the study: Clone sizes that are highly expanded could be underestimated when identical TCR molecules share a barcode. Over 97% of CMV-specific effector molecules, but under 1% of naive ones, were in clones above 20 copies.

The CDR3 extends over 14 amino acids. V was trimmed by 1 base and J by 1 base, leaving 7 bases between them. Per germline, CDR1 MDHEN and CDR2 SYDVKM. Bulk TCR library preparation followed previously described methods with listed TCR primers. In TCRdb, the PCR reads were re-called with MiXCR into one record per CDR3 protein. The sample lists 100,000 or so distinct CDR3 sequences; 30% to 35% were seen once. Naive CD8 T cells were picked out by sorting for CD8+CD4-CCR7+CD45RA+. This receptor was taken from a human donor in good health. Some libraries in this study had Jurkat cell RNA spiked in. Sequencing was performed on naive CD8+ T cells from blood, with Jurkat cell RNA spiked in. Subset indicated: FACS-sorted CD8+CD4-CCR7+CD45RA+ naive T cells. The chain employs TRBV28 and TRBJ2-5, with D hard to call. The DNA of the CDR3 is TGTGCCAGCAGTTTATACACTACCCAAGAGACCCAGTACTTC. Protein sequence: CASSLYTTQETQYF.